A selection of T cell receptor beta chains follows, all from one sample in a study of shared clonotypes between healthy human individuals. Using immunoSEQ multiplex PCR, the repertoire was profiled, and TCRdb retains in-frame clones only, with some absent. This table has about 2 million clones, 85% to 95% appearing once. The sample comprised naive CD4+ T cells sorted from blood. Receptors were obtained from a man aged 18-30 years in good health. Both conserved end residues are part of each CDR3. A D gene is named only where the DNA matches it firmly. Rows may omit the clone size; those that give it use once, few, many or a size class.

TGCAGTGCTAGACCCTTCAGTGAGCAGTTCTTC	CSARPFSEQFF	NA	NA	TRBV20-1	TRBJ2-1
TGCGCCAGCAGCTCGGGGACGGGGGGCACTGAAGCTTTCTTT	CASSSGTGGTEAFF	NA	NA	TRBV5-1	TRBJ1-1
TGTGCCAGCAGAGAATATTTCTACAATAGCAATCAGCCCCAGCATTTT	CASREYFYNSNQPQHF	NA	NA	TRBV28	TRBJ1-5
TGTGCCAGTAGGGGATATGCGGCAGGGAGGGACTACGAGCAGTACTTC	CASRGYAAGRDYEQYF	TRBD2	NA	TRBV19	TRBJ2-7
TGTGCCAGCAGCTTACCCGACACAATCAACTATGGCTACACCTTC	CASSLPDTINYGYTF	NA	few	TRBV7-9	TRBJ1-2
TGTGCCAGCAGCTTAGACCTGATCTACGAGCAGTACTTC	CASSLDLIYEQYF	NA	NA	TRBV7-9	TRBJ2-7
TGTGCCAGCAGCTCGACGGGTCAGGGGGCTGGAAACACCATATATTTT	CASSSTGQGAGNTIYF	TRBD1	NA	TRBV5-6	TRBJ1-3
TGCGCCAGCAGCTTGGCCTGGACTAGCGGGGAAGCTTACAATGAGCAGTTCTTC	CASSLAWTSGEAYNEQFF	TRBD2	NA	TRBV5-1	TRBJ2-1
TGCGCCAGCAGCCAAGGTGAGGCACAGTTGGAAAAACTGTTTTTT	CASSQGEAQLEKLFF	NA	NA	TRBV4-1	TRBJ1-4
TGTGCCTGGAGTGTATCCCGGACGGTTCCTTATAATTCACCCCTCCACTTT	CAWSVSRTVPYNSPLHF	NA	NA	TRBV30	TRBJ1-6
TGTGCAAGTCGCTTACGGGGAACCCAGGGACCCTCCTACGAGCAGTACTTC	CASRLRGTQGPSYEQYF	NA	NA	TRBV12-2	TRBJ2-7
TGCGCCAGCAGCTTGTTGGCTAGCGGCGCCCACGAGCAGTACTTC	CASSLLASGAHEQYF	TRBD2	NA	TRBV5-1	TRBJ2-7
TGCGCCAGCAGCTTGAGAGGTTTTCAAGAGACCCAGTACTTC	CASSLRGFQETQYF	NA	NA	TRBV5-1	TRBJ2-5
TGTGCCAGCAGTTACGCCAATACAGGGTCTCGCACTGAAGCTTTCTTT	CASSYANTGSRTEAFF	NA	NA	TRBV6-5	TRBJ1-1
TGTGCCAGCCAGCGGGGTAACACAGATACGCAGTATTTT	CASQRGNTDTQYF	TRBD2	NA	TRBV7-2	TRBJ2-3
TGTGCTAGCAGCCTAGCGGTGTCTTCCTACAATGAGCAGTTCTTC	CASSLAVSSYNEQFF	TRBD2	once	TRBV7-7	TRBJ2-1
TGTGCCAGCAGCTTAGTGGGGGGCCCTAGGTACGAGCAGTACTTC	CASSLVGGPRYEQYF	NA	NA	TRBV7-2	TRBJ2-7
TGTGCCAGCAGCCGACAGGGGAAGAGCAATCAGCCCCAGCATTTT	CASSRQGKSNQPQHF	TRBD1	NA	TRBV6-5	TRBJ1-5
TGCGCCAGCAGCCAAGATATAGGGTTTAACGAGCAGTACTTC	CASSQDIGFNEQYF	NA	NA	TRBV4-3	TRBJ2-7
TGCGCCAGCAGCCGTCAGGCAGGCCCTTATTACGAGCAGTACTTC	CASSRQAGPYYEQYF	NA	NA	TRBV5-1	TRBJ2-7
TGTGCCTCAAGGACAGCAACTAATGAAAAACTGTTTTTT	CASRTATNEKLFF	NA	NA	TRBV6-1	TRBJ1-4
TGCGCCAGCCGTCGGGGCAGGGAAATCTACGAGCAGTACTTC	CASRRGREIYEQYF	NA	NA	TRBV5-1	TRBJ2-7
TGTGCCAGCAGGACTAACAGAGGGAGTCAGCCCCAGCATTTT	CASRTNRGSQPQHF	NA	NA	TRBV2	TRBJ1-5
TGTGCCAGCAGCTTAGCTAGCGGGAGAAACGAGCAGTACTTC	CASSLASGRNEQYF	TRBD2	once	TRBV11-2	TRBJ2-7
TGTGCCAGCAGTTTCCCCGGGATCGATTCACCCCTCCACTTT	CASSFPGIDSPLHF	NA	few	TRBV28	TRBJ1-6
TGCAGCGTTGAAGAAGCGTCGGCAGGGTCGGCTTTCTTT	CSVEEASAGSAFF	NA	once	TRBV29-1	TRBJ1-1
TGTGCCAGCTCACCACGGCTAGCGGGGTACAATGAGCAGTTCTTC	CASSPRLAGYNEQFF	TRBD2	NA	TRBV18	TRBJ2-1
TGTGCCAGCACCCGGGACAGCTACTACGAGCAGTACTTC	CASTRDSYYEQYF	TRBD1	NA	TRBV11-2	TRBJ2-7
TGCGCCAGCAGCTTACAGGGTAGCTCCTACAATGAGCAGTTCTTC	CASSLQGSSYNEQFF	NA	NA	TRBV5-1	TRBJ2-1
TGCGCCAGCAGCCACCGGACAGGCGACTGGGCTGAAGCTTTCTTT	CASSHRTGDWAEAFF	TRBD1	NA	TRBV4-1	TRBJ1-1
TGTGCCAGCAGCCCCGGGACAGCCTACAATGAGCAGTTCTTC	CASSPGTAYNEQFF	TRBD1	NA	TRBV11-2	TRBJ2-1
TGTGCCAGCAGTCCGAGTTTGGACAGACGCAACTATGGCTACACCTTC	CASSPSLDRRNYGYTF	NA	NA	TRBV27	TRBJ1-2
TGTGCCAGCTGCCTGTCTGGACAGGGCTCCTACGAGCAGTACTTC	CASCLSGQGSYEQYF	TRBD1	NA	TRBV28	TRBJ2-7
TGTGCCAGCTCACCGGACCCCTCTGGAAACACCATATATTTT	CASSPDPSGNTIYF	NA	NA	TRBV18	TRBJ1-3
TGCGCCAGCAGCTTGGACAGGGGAGGCTATGGCTACACCTTC	CASSLDRGGYGYTF	TRBD1	NA	TRBV5-1	TRBJ1-2
TGTGCCAGCAGCAAAGCCCAGGGGCCACAGGGGGATCAGCCCCAGCATTTT	CASSKAQGPQGDQPQHF	NA	NA	TRBV21-1	TRBJ1-5
TGTGCCAGCATTGTGGCGGGGACAGGGAATCGACGTGCTTTCTTT	CASIVAGTGNRRAFF	TRBD1	NA	TRBV28	TRBJ1-1
TGTGCCAGCAGCCGCCTAGCGGGAGGGTACGAGCAGTACTTC	CASSRLAGGYEQYF	TRBD2	NA	TRBV7-8	TRBJ2-7
TGTGCCAGTAGTACCGGAAAGGTGGGCGAGCAGTACTTC	CASSTGKVGEQYF	NA	NA	TRBV19	TRBJ2-7
TGTGCCAGCGAGACAGGGGAGAGCACAGATACGCAGTATTTT	CASETGESTDTQYF	TRBD1	NA	TRBV2	TRBJ2-3
TGCAGCGTCGGAAATCAGGGGGCTTCGTACGAGCAGTACTTC	CSVGNQGASYEQYF	TRBD1	NA	TRBV29-1	TRBJ2-7
TGTGCCAGCTCCACCATAAAGGGCGCTTTCTTT	CASSTIKGAFF	NA	NA	TRBV6-1	TRBJ1-1